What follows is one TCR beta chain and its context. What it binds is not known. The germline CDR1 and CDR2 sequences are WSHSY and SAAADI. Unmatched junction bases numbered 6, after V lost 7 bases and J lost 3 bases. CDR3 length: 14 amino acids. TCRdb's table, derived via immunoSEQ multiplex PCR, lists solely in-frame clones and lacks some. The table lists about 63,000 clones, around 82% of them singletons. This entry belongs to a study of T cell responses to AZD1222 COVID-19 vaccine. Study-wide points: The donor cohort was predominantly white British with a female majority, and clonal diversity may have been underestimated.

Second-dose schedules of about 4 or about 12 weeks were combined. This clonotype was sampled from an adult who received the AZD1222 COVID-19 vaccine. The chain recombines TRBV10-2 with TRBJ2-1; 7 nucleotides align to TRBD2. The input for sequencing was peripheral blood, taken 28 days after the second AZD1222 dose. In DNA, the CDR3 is TGCGCCAGCACTACTAGCGAGGGCTACAATGAGCAGTTCTTC. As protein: CASTTSEGYNEQFF.